This T cell receptor beta chain was sequenced for a study of T-cell reconstitution after alpha-beta-depleted transplantation in children. Study outcomes and limitations: Several hundred rapidly expanded clones from non-depleted graft cells reportedly supplied alpha-beta T cells about two months post-transplant. Surviving recipient cells, namely T cells and thymic progenitors, were the source of high day-60 TCRbeta diversity in some patients. T-cell counts and diversity were attributed mostly to newly produced T cells one year after transplant.

Unique molecular identifiers were incorporated into the prepared TCRbeta library. TCRdb reanalysed the PCR reads using MiXCR and keeps one entry per CDR3 protein. The data hold 5,000 to 6,500 distinct CDR3 sequences, with about 15% observed a single time. This clonotype is medium-sized by share. What it binds is unknown. Germline loops: CDR1 LGHNA, CDR2 YSLEER. The CDR3 consists of 16 residues. V was pared by 0 bases and J by 0 bases, with 9 bases between. The chain combines TRBV4-3 with TRBJ2-1; no definite D call. The clonotype was recovered from a boy aged 5-17 years with acute lymphoblastic leukemia, due to receive a stem cell transplant. Sequencing was performed on PBMCs, taken before TCRalphabeta/CD19-depleted stem cell transplant. CDR3 sequence (DNA): TGCGCCAGCAGCCAAGACCGATTCAGCTCCTACAATGAGCAGTTCTTC. Its protein product is CASSQDRFSSYNEQFF.